Listed here is a single T cell receptor (beta chain). Its specificity is not known. This specimen belongs to a study of cytomegalovirus exposure and HLA in healthy donors. Study summary: Earlier sequencing of 150 million to 200 million T cells yielded 120 million or so unique TCR beta sequences.

Researchers ran the PCR with 60 Vbeta and 13 Jbeta primers. The repertoire was sequenced with immunoSEQ multiplex PCR; TCRdb's copy has only in-frame clones and lacks some. This table holds roughly 100,000 clones, 70% to 80% found once. Study outcomes and limitations: In vitro work confirmed that a few CMV-associated chains recognize CMV antigens. TCR association rates varied by HLA locus in a later analysis, with DRB1 highest and HLA-C lowest. Presence/absence results assume similar sequencing depth per donor, which may not hold.

This sequence originates from a woman in her sixties or seventies in good health and CMV-seropositive. What was sequenced was PBMCs.

The CDR3, as DNA: TGTGCCAGTAAGATAGAACAGGGTCGGACTGAAGCTTTCTTT. Protein: CASKIEQGRTEAFF. The chain uses TRBV19 and TRBJ1-1; tentatively, D is TRBD1 (6 bases). Germline loops: CDR1 LNHDA, CDR2 SQIVND (reference sequence). The CDR3 length is 14 residues. The ends were cut back, 7 bases at V and 5 bases at J, with 17 bases in the middle.